This passage covers 19 T cell receptor beta chains from one sample sequenced in a study of beta chain features in type 1 diabetes. Every isolated RNA sample was fully reverse transcribed, so sequencing captured expressed TCRB transcripts. Measured with immunoSEQ multiplex PCR; TCRdb has only the in-frame clones, and not every one. The repertoire consists of a few hundred thousand clones, with approximately 16% occurring once and the leading ten covering about 0.085%. No antigen has been identified for these receptors. Points from the study as a whole: Moderate but significant shortening of TCRB CDR3s was recorded in all four CD4+ subsets from Type 1 diabetes patients.

Sequencing input: naive CD4+ T cells from blood. The origin of the receptors is a man aged 25 to 40 with type 1 diabetes.

The rearrangement joins TRBV5-1 to TRBJ2-7; 9 bases agree with TRBD1. This CDR3 comprises 13 residues. Germline trimming cut 5 bases from V and 3 bases from J; bases unmatched to any gene: 3. Per the germline V gene, CDR1 is SGHRS and CDR2 is YFSETQ. In DNA form, the CDR3 reads TGCGCCAGCAGGGTGACAGGGGGCTACGAGCAGTACTTC. Residues: CASRVTGGYEQYF. The full variable domain, in which reference TRBV5-1 and TRBJ2-7 provide the parts outside the CDR3, is KAGVTQTPRYLIKTRGQQVTLSCSPISGHRSVSWYQQTPGQGLQFLFEYFSETQRNKGNFPGRFSGRQFSNSRSEMNVSTLELGDSALYLCASRVTGGYEQYFGPGTRLTVT.

V gene TRBV28 combines with J gene TRBJ2-4; D is ambiguous. The CDR3 length is 11 residues. Germline loops: CDR1 MDHEN, CDR2 SYDVKM. Trimming stripped 6 bases from V and 11 bases from J, with 11 bases between. The CDR3 here is CASSSPGFQYF. The CDR3 region has the DNA TGTGCCAGCAGCTCTCCTGGGTTTCAGTACTTC.

This clone came up a few times. The genes are TRBV9 and TRBJ1-5; D is possibly TRBD1 (5 bases). V lost 4 bases, J lost 1 base, and 12 bases lay in between. CDR3 length: 15 residues. Germline CDR1 SGDLS, CDR2 YYNGEE. The DNA of the CDR3 is TGTGCCAGCAGCCTCCGGGGGGACAGCAATCAGCCCCAGCATTTT. Protein product: CASSLRGDSNQPQHF. The complete variable domain, with remaining parts taken from reference TRBV9 and TRBJ1-5, reads DSGVTQTPKHLITATGQRVTLRCSPRSGDLSVYWYQQSLDQGLQFLIQYYNGEERAKGNILERFSAQQFPDLHSELNLSSLELGDSALYFCASSLRGDSNQPQHFGDGTRLSIL.

The chain couples TRBV6-5 to TRBJ2-1; 11 positions match TRBD2. CDR3 size: 16 residues. V shed 0 bases and J 5 bases; nucleotides not matched to a gene: 3. CDR1 MNHEY and CDR2 SVGAGI come from the germline V gene. In DNA form, the CDR3 reads TGTGCCAGCAGTTACTCTAAGACTAGCGGGAACAATGAGCAGTTCTTC. It encodes CASSYSKTSGNNEQFF.

The chain carries TRBV5-1 and TRBJ2-5; 9 nucleotides line up with TRBD1. The V and J ends lost 2 bases and 1 base, in that order; junction bases with no gene match: 3. The CDR3 totals 15 residues. Germline V gene data show CDR1 as SGHRS and CDR2 as YFSETQ. The CDR3: CASSLQGAPQETQYF. The CDR3 DNA sequence: TGCGCCAGCAGCTTACAGGGGGCGCCCCAAGAGACCCAGTACTTC.

The chain couples TRBV12-5 to TRBJ2-3; 12 bases match TRBD1. Germline lookup yields CDR1 LGHNT and CDR2 FRNRAP. The CDR3 totals 15 residues. Trimming took 6 bases from V and 4 from J; bases not matched to a gene: 5. CDR3 protein: CASGSGTGGADTQYF. The DNA for the CDR3 is TGTGCTAGTGGGTCCGGGACAGGGGGCGCAGATACGCAGTATTTT.

The chain's CDR3 is CASSSDTYEQYF. As DNA, the CDR3 is TGTGCCAGCAGCTCTGACACCTACGAGCAGTACTTC. V gene TRBV7-9 combines with J gene TRBJ2-7; D uncertain. V lost 4 bases and J lost 2, with 6 bases in between. From germline, CDR1 is SEHNR and CDR2 FQNEAQ (reference sequence). CDR3 length: 12 residues.

With respect to this clone: Other DNA sequences of this sample code for an identical CDR3. J is TRBJ1-1 and V is TRBV30, with D uncertain. The CDR3 has 14 residues. V lost 2 bases and J lost 0, with 10 bases in between. Germline V gene data show CDR1 as GTSNPN and CDR2 as SVGIG (reference sequence). DNA of the CDR3: TGTGCCTGGAGTCCAGGTCAGCTGAACACTGAAGCTTTCTTT. Translation: CAWSPGQLNTEAFF.

This clone was counted only a few times. The genes are TRBV30 and TRBJ1-2; D gene unclear. The V gene lost 5 bases and the J gene lost 6 bases, with 7 bases spanning the gap. Germline CDR1 is GTSNPN and CDR2 is SVGIG (reference sequence). This CDR3 is built from 10 residues. This chain's CDR3 is CAWGPNGYTF. CDR3 nucleotide sequence: TGTGCCTGGGGTCCCAATGGCTACACCTTC.

This clone was seen a handful of times. In nucleotides, the CDR3 is TGTGCCAGCAGTGAACCTAGCGGGAGGGGTGAGCAGTTCTTC. The encoded protein is CASSEPSGRGEQFF. The chain combines TRBV25-1 with TRBJ2-1, with 12 bases that match TRBD2. The trim removed 2 bases at V and 9 bases at J, leaving 2 bases unmatched. The CDR3 contains 14 residues. Germline assignment: CDR1 MGHDK and CDR2 SYGVNS. The full variable domain, its missing parts supplied by reference TRBV25-1 and TRBJ2-1, is EADIYQTPRYLVIGTGKKITLECSQTMGHDKMYWYQQDPGMELHLIHYSYGVNSTEKGDLSSESTVSRIRTEHFPLTLESARPSHTSQYLCASSEPSGRGEQFFGPGTRLTVL.

This clone showed up just a few times. This sample includes further DNA sequences coding for the same CDR3. The J gene is TRBJ2-7, the V gene TRBV5-1; D is uncertain. The CDR3 totals 12 residues. Germline lookup yields CDR1 SGHRS and CDR2 YFSETQ. V lost 5 bases to trimming and J lost 5 bases, with 11 bases between them. The CDR3 nucleotides are TGCGCCAGCAGTTTGACCGGCGACGAGCAGTACTTC. Translated: CASSLTGDEQYF.

This chain links TRBV5-6 with TRBJ2-7; D possibly corresponds to TRBD2 (8 bases). The CDR3 length is 16 residues. Trimming removed 5 bases from V and 2 bases from J, with 20 bases in between. CDR1 and CDR2 (germline): SGHDT, YYEEEE. CDR3 region: CASRRTGLTSAYEQYF. CDR3 DNA sequence: TGTGCCAGCAGGCGGACAGGCCTGACTAGCGCCTACGAGCAGTACTTC.

The rearrangement links TRBV6-6 to TRBJ2-7; TRBD1 is a possible D gene (6 bases). Germline loops: CDR1 MNHNY, CDR2 SVGAGI (reference sequence). The CDR3 covers 13 residues. Trimming pared 5 bases from V and 3 bases from J, leaving 11 bases between. CDR3 region: CASSAGQFYEQYF. The CDR3 nucleotides read TGTGCCAGCAGTGCCGGACAGTTCTACGAGCAGTACTTC.

V is TRBV7-2 and J is TRBJ1-2; the D is unclear. The CDR3 spans 12 residues. Trimming took 3 bases from V and 3 from J, leaving 5 bases between them. Germline CDR1 is SGHTA and CDR2 is FQGNSA. The CDR3: CASSFGDYGYTF. CDR3 nucleotides: TGTGCCAGCAGCTTTGGAGACTATGGCTACACCTTC.

This clone has more than one count but fewer than ten. This rearrangement joins TRBV10-3 to TRBJ1-1, with TRBD1 as a possible D gene (6 bases). This CDR3 is 14 amino acids long. With 7 bases removed from V and 1 base from J, the gap between germline ends came to 13 bases. Looked up from germline, CDR1 is ENHRY and CDR2 is SYGVKD. The CDR3 here is CAIKGRQENTEAFF. The CDR3 DNA is TGTGCCATCAAAGGACGACAGGAGAACACTGAAGCTTTCTTT.

This clone was recorded a few times. The V gene is TRBV28, the J gene TRBJ1-2; D call uncertain. The CDR3 sequence is 12 residues long. Trimming took off 5 bases at V and 4 bases at J, with 8 bases between the two ends. CDR1 and CDR2 from the germline V gene are MDHEN and SYDVKM. In nucleotides, the CDR3 is TGTGCCAGCAGTCCCCAAGCCTATGGCTACACCTTC. The encoded protein is CASSPQAYGYTF.

Here the CDR3 DNA reads TGCAGCGATACTACAGTAAACACAGGGGGGAACTATGGCTACACCTTC. Protein: CSDTTVNTGGNYGYTF. The rearrangement links TRBV29-1 to TRBJ1-2, with 8 bases fitting TRBD1. This CDR3 region has 16 residues. The germline CDR1 and CDR2 sequences are SQVTM and ANQGSEA. V lost 7 bases, J lost 2 bases, and 15 bases stayed unmatched.

This clone was detected only a few times. The chain has TRBV7-2 and TRBJ2-7; D not certain. The germline V and J ends were trimmed by 3 bases and 4 bases, with 10 bases remaining between them. CDR3 length: 13 amino acids. The germline gives CDR1 SGHTA, CDR2 FQGNSA. DNA for the CDR3: TGTGCCAGCAGCTTCAGGAGAGAATACGAGCAGTACTTC. This encodes CASSFRREYEQYF.

This clone came up a few times. The CDR3: CAWSSLASYEQYF. The CDR3 DNA sequence: TGTGCCTGGAGTTCTCTAGCGTCCTACGAGCAGTACTTC. J is TRBJ2-7 and V is TRBV30; possible D gene TRBD2, 6 bases. Germline V gene lookup returns CDR1 GTSNPN and CDR2 SVGIG (reference sequence). The CDR3 is made up of 13 amino acids. V dropped 2 bases and J dropped 1 base, with 9 bases sitting between them.